This record covers a single T cell receptor (beta chain). As yet, its antigen is unknown. The source of the sample is a study of beta chain features in type 1 diabetes. For the study at large: Age, gender, cell numbers and subset yield matched between patients and controls. General study results and limits: Moderate yet significant TCRB CDR3 shortening was seen in Type 1 diabetes patients in all four CD4+ subsets.

Every donor provided one heparinised blood draw, which averaged approximately 100 mL. Naive, central memory, regulatory and stem cell-like memory cells within the CD4+ compartment were sorted using CD45RO/CCR7/CD25/CD127/CD95/CD27. The purity of all sorted populations exceeded 95%. Per the germline V gene, CDR1 is SGHRS and CDR2 is YFSETQ. The trim removed 1 base at V and 6 bases at J, leaving 4 bases unmatched. This CDR3 has 13 residues. The whole isolated RNA underwent reverse transcription, so sequencing captured expressed TCRB transcripts. Clones were sequenced by immunoSEQ multiplex PCR, and TCRdb holds only the in-frame ones, with some missing. The sample lists 300,000 to 400,000 clones, roughly 14% seen once, with roughly 0.016% in the top ten.

This TCR derives from a young woman with type 1 diabetes. The J gene is TRBJ2-7, the V gene TRBV5-1; 7 nucleotides line up with TRBD1. The sample taken for sequencing was naive CD4+ T cells from blood. CDR3 region: CASSLTGEGEQYV. CDR3 DNA sequence: TGCGCCAGCAGCTTGACAGGGGAAGGCGAGCAGTACGTC.